This is a list of T cell receptor beta chains from one sample in a study of T cell changes during pregnancy in multiple sclerosis. Repertoires were generated with immunoSEQ multiplex PCR, while TCRdb's copy carries only in-frame clones and drops some. The sample yields some 64,000 clones, 92% seen once. Source: peripheral blood, taken after pregnancy. The receptors were sampled from a female donor with multiple sclerosis, enrolled in a pregnancy study. CDR3s include the opening cysteine and the closing phenylalanine or tryptophan. A D gene is named only where the DNA matches it firmly. Clone sizes are given selectively: once, few, many, or a class where the clone is expanded.

clone_size j_call cdr3_length d_call v_call cdr3_aa cdr3_nt
. TRBJ2-3 14 . TRBV6-5 CASSRGGSTDTQYF TGTGCCAGCAGCAGGGGCGGAAGCACAGATACGCAGTATTTT
. TRBJ2-3 15 TRBD2 TRBV28 CASSPASGRGDTQYF TGTGCCAGCAGCCCGGCTAGCGGGAGAGGTGATACGCAGTATTTT
. TRBJ2-3 17 TRBD1 TRBV4-1 CASSQEGGRGRSDTQYF TGCGCCAGCAGCCAAGAAGGGGGCAGGGGACGGTCAGATACGCAGTATTTT
. TRBJ2-7 15 TRBD2 TRBV7-6 CASSPRLAGVSEQYF TGTGCCAGCAGCCCCCGACTAGCGGGAGTGTCCGAGCAGTACTTC
. TRBJ2-3 15 TRBD2 TRBV11-2 CASSPYSGARDTQYF TGTGCCAGCAGCCCCTATAGCGGGGCCCGGGATACGCAGTATTTT
few TRBJ1-5 15 . TRBV19 CASMGGRDSNQPQHF TGTGCCAGTATGGGGGGACGGGATAGCAATCAGCCCCAGCATTTT
. TRBJ2-7 13 TRBD2 TRBV6-6 CASSPAGGHEQYF TGTGCCAGCAGCCCAGCGGGAGGGCACGAGCAGTACTTC
. TRBJ2-1 11 . TRBV5-1 CASSRPGMQFF TGCGCCAGCAGCCGACCCGGGATGCAGTTCTTC
. TRBJ2-6 15 . TRBV5-4 CASSLDATGANVLTF TGTGCCAGCAGCTTGGACGCGACTGGGGCCAACGTCCTGACTTTC
. TRBJ2-1 18 TRBD2 TRBV4-3 CASSQEGLAGTPYNEQFF TGCGCCAGCAGCCAAGAAGGGTTAGCGGGGACGCCATACAATGAGCAGTTCTTC
. TRBJ1-5 14 . TRBV28 CASTRGRATQPQHF TGTGCCAGCACCCGGGGAAGGGCGACTCAGCCCCAGCATTTT
once TRBJ1-1 15 TRBD1 TRBV5-1 CASSLLQGANTEAFF TGCGCCAGCAGCCTTTTACAGGGGGCGAACACTGAAGCTTTCTTT
once TRBJ2-1 16 TRBD2 TRBV5-8 CASSFRTSGSYNEQFF TGTGCCAGCAGCTTTAGGACTAGCGGCTCCTACAATGAGCAGTTCTTC
. TRBJ1-4 13 . TRBV10-3 CAAQGGWDEKLFF TGTGCCGCACAGGGCGGATGGGATGAAAAACTGTTTTTT
once TRBJ2-3 15 . TRBV5-4 CASSPVSRETDTQYF TGTGCCAGCAGCCCCGTCTCTAGGGAGACAGATACGCAGTATTTT
. TRBJ2-7 13 . TRBV5-1 CASMASGAYEQYF TGCGCCAGCATGGCATCGGGAGCGTACGAGCAGTACTTC
. TRBJ1-1 14 . TRBV25-1 CASSESSRKTEAFF TGTGCCAGCAGTGAGTCCTCCAGAAAGACTGAAGCTTTCTTT
once TRBJ2-5 14 TRBD1 TRBV5-1 CASSSGTGRETQYF TGCGCCAGCAGCTCCGGGACAGGAAGGGAGACCCAGTACTTC
. TRBJ1-2 12 TRBD1 TRBV6-5 CASNQGAGGYTF TGTGCCAGCAATCAGGGGGCTGGTGGCTACACCTTC
once TRBJ2-7 12 . TRBV6-1 CASGRVSYEQYF TGTGCCAGCGGGCGGGTCTCCTACGAGCAGTACTTC
. TRBJ2-7 15 TRBD2 TRBV6-1 CASSERAGGSYEQYF TGTGCCAGCAGTGAAAGGGCGGGAGGCTCCTACGAGCAGTACTTC
few TRBJ1-1 13 . TRBV29-1 CSVGPGMNTEAFF TGCAGCGTTGGGCCAGGGATGAACACTGAAGCTTTCTTT
. TRBJ1-2 14 . TRBV9 CASSATLVGYGYTF TGTGCCAGCAGCGCAACCCTCGTCGGGTATGGCTACACCTTC
. TRBJ1-4 14 . TRBV5-1 CASSNDSPNEKLFF TGCGCCAGCAGCAACGACAGCCCTAATGAAAAACTGTTTTTT
. TRBJ2-7 13 . TRBV11-2 CASSLLLPSEQYF TGTGCCAGCAGCTTATTATTGCCTAGCGAACAGTACTTC
. TRBJ2-3 15 TRBD1 TRBV6-5 CASSRAQGVGDTQYF TGTGCCAGCAGTCGCGCCCAGGGGGTCGGAGATACGCAGTATTTT
once TRBJ1-2 14 . TRBV10-3 CAISEHTANYGYTF TGTGCCATCAGTGAGCACACAGCTAACTATGGCTACACCTTC
. TRBJ2-1 14 TRBD1 TRBV7-3 CASSPGTEYNEQFF TGTGCCAGCAGCCCCGGGACAGAATACAATGAGCAGTTCTTC
. TRBJ1-1 13 . TRBV11-2 CASRQIGVTEAFF TGTGCCAGCAGGCAGATCGGGGTAACTGAAGCTTTCTTT
once TRBJ2-3 15 . TRBV5-4 CASSMRDTGMDTQYF TGTGCCAGCAGCATGCGGGATACCGGAATGGATACGCAGTATTTT
. TRBJ2-5 15 TRBD2 TRBV5-6 CASSLGTSGSETQYF TGTGCCAGCAGCTTGGGGACTAGCGGGAGCGAGACCCAGTACTTC
once TRBJ2-3 13 . TRBV11-1 CASSLGAPDTQYF TGTGCCAGCAGCTTAGGGGCCCCAGATACGCAGTATTTT
once TRBJ1-1 14 . TRBV6-6 CASSYSEGDTEAFF TGTGCCAGCAGTTACAGTGAGGGGGACACTGAAGCTTTCTTT
once TRBJ2-4 17 TRBD1 TRBV2 CASADRFRMLAKNIQYF TGTGCCAGCGCGGACAGGTTTAGAATGCTAGCCAAAAACATTCAGTACTTC
. TRBJ2-1 16 TRBD1 TRBV18 CASSPPEGGWTNEQFF TGTGCCAGCTCACCACCGGAAGGGGGCTGGACCAATGAGCAGTTCTTC
. TRBJ2-2 17 . TRBV11-3 CASSTRSGGSDTGELFF TGTGCCAGCAGCACCCGTAGCGGTGGGTCCGACACCGGGGAGCTGTTTTTT
. TRBJ2-1 15 TRBD1 TRBV19 CASSKAWTGVNEQFF TGTGCCAGTAGTAAGGCGTGGACAGGGGTAAATGAGCAGTTCTTC
. TRBJ1-1 13 . TRBV19 CASSPGLGTEAFF TGTGCCAGTAGCCCGGGACTCGGCACTGAAGCTTTCTTT
. TRBJ2-5 13 . TRBV10-3 CAIRPGSQETQYF TGTGCCATCAGACCCGGGAGTCAAGAGACCCAGTACTTC
. TRBJ2-2 16 . TRBV19 CASSIPVTEITGELFF TGTGCCAGTAGTATCCCCGTTACAGAGATCACCGGGGAGCTGTTTTTT